A single T cell receptor (beta chain) is shown here with its context. What it recognizes is unknown. Profiling relied on immunoSEQ multiplex PCR, and the TCRdb table lists in-frame clones only, not all of them. The sample lists 25,000 to 30,000 clones; roughly four fifths were seen once. The CDR3 covers 15 residues. The germline V gene encodes CDR1 SGDLS and CDR2 YYNGEE. The V gene lost 3 bases and the J gene lost 8 bases, with 17 bases spanning the gap. This sample stems from a study of OX40 agonist ivuxolimab in advanced cancers. Study-wide background: Patients were infused with ivuxolimab every 2 weeks at 0.01 to 10 mg/kg.

Study outcomes and limitations: Both CD4+ and CD8+ T cell populations in blood had undergone clonal expansion by week 6 at 0.1 to 3.0 mg/kg. Some nonresponders also had low normalized T-cell clonal expansion.

The TCR sequence derives from an adult with an advanced solid tumor such as melanoma, head and neck, liver or kidney cancer. The rearrangement uses TRBV9 and TRBJ1-4, with TRBD1 as a possible D gene (5 bases). The specimen was CD4+ or CD8+ T cells sorted from blood, collected in a trial of the OX40 agonist ivuxolimab. In DNA form, the CDR3 reads TGTGCCAGCAGCGAAAGCCGGTTCCGGGGGGAAAAACTGTTTTTT. Residues: CASSESRFRGEKLFF.